The 19 T cell receptor beta chains presented below share a single source sample, sequenced in a study of patients and donors after allogeneic stem cell transplantation. TCRdb fed the RT-PCR reads into MiXCR, producing one record per CDR3 protein. The repertoire has 900,000 to 1,000,000 distinct CDR3 sequences, about a sixth of them found once; the top ten carry roughly 6%. The specimen sequenced was blood, either unsorted or a sorted T cell fraction (not recorded which). Every receptor here comes from a human donor who was either an allogeneic HSCT recipient or a stem cell or donor lymphocyte infusion donor (not recorded which). It is not recorded whose cells these are; they may come from a transplant donor.

This clonotype was seen many times. This sequence joins TRBV12-3 or TRBV12-4 and TRBJ1-5; unclear D gene. V dropped 0 bases and J dropped 6 bases, with 9 bases sitting between them. The CDR3 contains 14 residues. CDR3 amino acids: CASSLAAQSQPQHF. The CDR3 bases are TGTGCCAGCAGTTTAGCAGCACAGTCTCAGCCCCAGCATTTT.

This clonotype was counted ten times or more. The chain combines TRBV5-1 with TRBJ2-3; 8 bases align to TRBD2. The V segment lost 1 base and the J segment 4 bases; nucleotides outside the gene matches: 17. The V gene's germline CDR1 is SGHRS and CDR2 YFSETQ. CDR3 length equals 19 residues. CDR3 protein: CASSLLGGTSGSRSDTQYF. The DNA for the CDR3 is TGCGCCAGCAGCTTGTTAGGAGGTACAAGCGGGAGTCGTTCAGATACGCAGTATTTT.

This chain connects TRBV6-2 or TRBV6-3 to TRBJ2-2; perhaps TRBD1 as D (8 bases). This CDR3 has 20 amino acids. The ends were cut back, 5 bases at V and 6 bases at J, with 31 bases in the middle. CDR1 and CDR2 from the germline V gene are MNHEY and SVGEGT. CDR3 in amino acids: CASSMTGDFGEGYPAGELFF. CDR3 sequence (DNA): TGTGCCAGCAGTATGACAGGGGATTTTGGGGAGGGTTATCCGGCCGGGGAGCTGTTTTTT.

CDR3 loop: CASSLEGPHDGYTF. CDR3 in DNA: TGCGCCAGCAGCTTGGAAGGGCCGCACGATGGCTACACCTTC. The chain employs TRBV5-1 and TRBJ1-2, with unresolved D. The CDR3 spans 14 residues. CDR1 and CDR2 from the germline V gene are SGHRS and YFSETQ. V was trimmed by 0 bases and J by 6 bases, leaving 12 bases between them.

This clonotype was found many times. The chain couples TRBV10-3 to TRBJ1-2, with D unclear. The CDR3 is 13 residues long. Per germline, CDR1 ENHRY and CDR2 SYGVKD. V lost 2 bases and J 4 bases, leaving 8 bases between the germline ends. The CDR3 DNA sequence: TGTGCCATCAGTGAGGTGGGGTCCTATGGCTACACCTTC. It specifies CAISEVGSYGYTF.

V and J are TRBV4-3 and TRBJ2-7; TRBD2 might be the D (6 bases). The germline V and J ends were trimmed by 0 bases and 1 base, with 10 bases remaining between them. This CDR3 spans 15 amino acids. Germline V gene lookup returns CDR1 LGHNA and CDR2 YSLEER. In DNA, the CDR3 is TGCGCCAGCAGCCAAGAATTTCTAGCGTCCTACGAGCAGTACTTC. Translating it yields CASSQEFLASYEQYF.

Many counts were recorded for this clonotype. The J gene is TRBJ2-1, the V gene TRBV25-1, with a tentative D call TRBD2 (6 bases). Germline V gene sequence: CDR1 MGHDK, CDR2 SYGVNS. There are 18 residues in the CDR3. Trimming took off 0 bases at V and 3 bases at J, with 18 bases between the two ends. The CDR3 region is CASSEYSGRPRDYNEQFF. CDR3 coding DNA: TGTGCCAGCAGTGAATATTCCGGCAGGCCGCGGGACTACAATGAGCAGTTCTTC.

The CDR3: CASSLNRAGNSPLHF. CDR3 DNA sequence: TGTGCCAGCAGCCTAAATAGGGCGGGTAATTCACCCCTCCACTTT. The chain links TRBV7-2 to TRBJ1-6; no clear D gene. Trimming removed 5 bases from V and 6 bases from J, with 14 bases in between. CDR3 size: 15 residues. In germline, CDR1 is SGHTA, CDR2 FQGNSA.

The chain carries TRBV30 and TRBJ2-2; D remains ambiguous. In germline, CDR1 is GTSNPN, CDR2 SVGIG (reference sequence). The CDR3 sequence is 17 residues long. The V and J ends lost 0 bases and 4 bases respectively, with 18 bases between them. The CDR3 DNA reads TGTGCCTGGAGTGTAACCCGCTCCCATCCTCGCACCGGGGAGCTGTTTTTT. Amino acids: CAWSVTRSHPRTGELFF. Combining the CDR3 with reference TRBV30 and TRBJ2-2 gives the whole variable domain SQTIHQWPATLVQPVGSPLSLECTVEGTSNPNLYWYRQAAGRGLQLLFYSVGIGQISSEVPQNLSASRPQDRQFILSSKKLLLSDSGFYLCAWSVTRSHPRTGELFFGEGSRLTVL.

V gene TRBV4-1 combines with J gene TRBJ2-1; perhaps TRBD2 as D (5 bases). The length of the CDR3 is 13 residues. Trimming left V 1 base short and J 8 bases short, with 9 bases between. The germline gives CDR1 MGHRA, CDR2 YSYEKL. The CDR3 sequence is CASSQVQADEQFF. The CDR3 DNA follows: TGCGCCAGCAGCCAAGTGCAAGCGGATGAGCAGTTCTTC.

The chain is built from TRBV3-1 and TRBJ2-1; the match to TRBD2 covers 9 bases. CDR3 length: 15 amino acids. Germline V gene lookup returns CDR1 LGHDT and CDR2 YNNKEL (reference sequence). The ends lost 2 bases at V and 7 bases at J; junction bases unmatched: 6. The DNA for the CDR3 is TGTGCCAGCAGCCAACGCGGGAGGGCCAAAAATGAGCAGTTCTTC. This translates into CASSQRGRAKNEQFF.

The V call is TRBV12-3 or TRBV12-4, the J call TRBJ2-2; 12 nucleotides align to TRBD1. Losses at the gene ends were 6 bases for V and 8 bases for J; bases not matched to a gene: 7. The CDR3 contains 15 residues. The CDR3 nucleotides read TGTGCCAGCAGGAACCGGGACAGGGGGCTTGGGGAGCTGTTTTTT. This sequence encodes CASRNRDRGLGELFF.

At least ten counts were recorded for this clonotype. This chain links TRBV29-1 with TRBJ1-1; D is perhaps TRBD1 (5 bases). The CDR3 is 12 residues long. Germline CDR1 SQVTM, CDR2 ANQGSEA. V was pared by 6 bases and J by 2 bases, with 10 bases between. CDR3 sequence reads: CSVLGLNTEAFF. For the CDR3, the DNA is TGCAGCGTGTTGGGACTCAACACTGAAGCTTTCTTT.

This clonotype has only a few counts. V and J are TRBV6-1 and TRBJ1-1; 11 nucleotides match TRBD1. The germline CDR1 and CDR2 sequences are MNHNS and SASEGT. There are 16 residues in the CDR3. With 6 bases clipped from V and 5 bases from J, the junction kept 11 bases outside the gene matches. The CDR3 DNA reads TGTGCCAGCAGGGGGACAGGGGGGACGTCAGGGACTGAAGCTTTCTTT. It encodes CASRGTGGTSGTEAFF.

This clonotype showed up many times. V gene TRBV12-3 or TRBV12-4 combines with J gene TRBJ1-3; D remains unclear. Trimming took off 5 bases at V and 1 base at J, with 6 bases between the two ends. The CDR3 has 13 amino acids. The CDR3: CASSLRSGNTIYF. DNA for the CDR3: TGTGCCAGCAGTCTTAGGTCTGGAAACACCATATATTTT.

This clonotype has only a few counts. The chain carries TRBV29-1 and TRBJ1-5; perhaps TRBD1 as D (5 bases). The length of the CDR3 is 14 residues. Germline assignment: CDR1 SQVTM and CDR2 ANQGSEA. The V and J ends lost 6 bases and 3 bases respectively, with 15 bases between them. CDR3 bases: TGCAGCGTGTCCACGGGAGGACACAATCAGCCCCAGCATTTT. Translating gives CSVSTGGHNQPQHF.

The CDR3 loop is CSAGRDSEQYF. CDR3 coding DNA: TGCAGTGCAGGGCGAGATTCCGAGCAGTACTTC. The V gene is TRBV20-1, the J gene TRBJ2-7; D is uncertain. The CDR3 is 11 amino acids. Germline loops: CDR1 DFQATT, CDR2 SNEGSKA (reference sequence). Trimming stripped 6 bases from V and 6 bases from J, with 12 bases between.

A single count supports this clonotype. This rearrangement joins TRBV12-3 or TRBV12-4 to TRBJ2-1, with D possibly being TRBD2 (6 bases). Trimming removed 7 bases from V and 7 bases from J, with 26 bases in between. The CDR3 runs 17 residues. CDR3 loop: CASTNWAGPRGGNEQFF. The CDR3 coding sequence is TGTGCCAGCACCAACTGGGCGGGGCCCCGGGGTGGAAATGAGCAGTTCTTC.

This clonotype occurred a few times. This chain joins TRBV7-2 and TRBJ1-2, with 7 nucleotides matching TRBD1. The CDR3 is 17 amino acids. J was trimmed by 1 base and V by 5 bases; bases with no gene match: 13. The germline gives CDR1 SGHTA, CDR2 FQGNSA. The CDR3 is CASSPSVDRVFNYGYTF. The CDR3 DNA is TGTGCCAGCAGCCCGTCTGTCGACAGGGTGTTTAACTATGGCTACACCTTC.